Described below is a single TCR beta chain sequence and its context. Its antigen is unknown. The entry originates in a study of cytomegalovirus exposure and HLA in healthy donors. Study outcomes and limitations: Exclusion applied to some V segments, including TRBV6-2 and TRBV6-3, as they were indistinguishable.

The CDR3 covers 14 residues. V lost 0 bases to trimming and J lost 0 bases, with 3 bases between them. Germline V gives CDR1 LNHDA, CDR2 SQIVND (reference sequence). Both 60 Vbeta primers and 13 Jbeta primers went into the PCR. The repertoire was sequenced with immunoSEQ multiplex PCR; TCRdb's copy has only in-frame clones and lacks some. The sample lists about 150,000 clones; 60% to 70% were seen once. The material sequenced was PBMCs. The chain joins TRBV19 to TRBJ1-3; D ambiguous. The clonotype originates from a woman in her sixties or seventies in good health and CMV-seropositive. The CDR3 protein is CASSIDHSGNTIYF. The CDR3 nucleotides are TGTGCCAGTAGTATAGATCACTCTGGAAACACCATATATTTT.